This TCR beta chain was captured by sequencing in a study of cytomegalovirus exposure and HLA in healthy donors. A note on this clone: What it recognizes is unknown.

Overall study results and limits: There were 150 to 200 TCR beta chains listed as cytomegalovirus-associated. Reported performance of the classifier showed diagnosis of cytomegalovirus status with high specificity and sensitivity. The finding came from a later analysis; first-cohort TCR clusters tended to co-occur in the roughly 110 validation repertoires.

Clones were read by immunoSEQ multiplex PCR, and TCRdb kept only the in-frame ones, dropping some. This table holds approximately 170,000 clones, around four fifths found once. The sequence derives from a man younger than 45 in good health and CMV-seropositive. The source material was PBMCs.

The CDR3 DNA follows: TGTGCCATCAGTGCGGGTAGCGACCCCAATGAGCAGTTCTTC. Encoded protein: CAISAGSDPNEQFF. J is TRBJ2-1 and V is TRBV10-3; tentatively, D is TRBD2 (5 bases). The germline gives CDR1 ENHRY, CDR2 SYGVKD. Trimming stripped 4 bases from V and 6 bases from J, with 13 bases between. The CDR3 extends over 14 amino acids.